A selection of T cell receptor beta chains follows, all from one sample in a study of cytomegalovirus exposure and HLA in healthy donors. Repertoires were generated with immunoSEQ multiplex PCR, while TCRdb's copy carries only in-frame clones and drops some. The sample includes roughly 160,000 clones, 82% of them seen just once. Sequenced material: PBMCs. Source of these receptors: a man aged 45 to 65 in good health and CMV-seropositive. CDR3s include the opening cysteine and the closing phenylalanine or tryptophan. D genes are given only for firm matches. Not all rows give a size; the values are once, few, many and, for expanded clones, a class.

D gene: TRBD2
J gene: TRBJ2-2
V gene: TRBV4-1
clone size: NA
CDR3 protein: CASSHKGLAGGLSAGELFF
CDR3 DNA: TGCGCCAGCAGCCACAAGGGACTAGCGGGGGGGCTTTCGGCCGGGGAGCTGTTTTTT

D gene: TRBD1
J gene: TRBJ1-6
V gene: TRBV28
clone size: NA
CDR3 protein: CASRVGQGRDNSPLHF
CDR3 DNA: TGTGCCAGCAGGGTCGGACAGGGAAGGGATAATTCACCCCTCCACTTT

D gene: TRBD1
J gene: TRBJ1-2
V gene: TRBV6-1
clone size: NA
CDR3 protein: CASSDRDRSGYTF
CDR3 DNA: TGTGCCAGCAGTGACCGGGACAGATCTGGCTACACCTTC

D gene: TRBD1
J gene: TRBJ2-1
V gene: TRBV4-3
clone size: NA
CDR3 protein: CASSHPGQGGSNEQFF
CDR3 DNA: TGCGCCAGCAGCCACCCGGGACAGGGGGGTAGCAATGAGCAGTTCTTC

D gene: TRBD1
J gene: TRBJ2-7
V gene: TRBV5-8
clone size: NA
CDR3 protein: CASSSGQGYEQYF
CDR3 DNA: TGTGCCAGCAGCTCGGGACAGGGCTACGAGCAGTACTTC

D gene: NA
J gene: TRBJ2-7
V gene: TRBV4-3
clone size: once
CDR3 protein: CASSQDLVESHEQYF
CDR3 DNA: TGCGCCAGCAGCCAAGATCTAGTGGAGTCCCACGAGCAGTACTTC

D gene: TRBD1
J gene: TRBJ2-1
V gene: TRBV11-2
clone size: NA
CDR3 protein: CASSTRTTGTGPNEQFF
CDR3 DNA: TGTGCCAGCAGCACCCGAACGACAGGGACGGGTCCCAATGAGCAGTTCTTC

D gene: TRBD2
J gene: TRBJ2-1
V gene: TRBV15
clone size: NA
CDR3 protein: CATSSGPGLAGVNEQFF
CDR3 DNA: TGTGCCACCAGCAGTGGCCCGGGACTAGCGGGAGTAAACGAGCAGTTCTTC

D gene: NA
J gene: TRBJ2-7
V gene: TRBV19
clone size: NA
CDR3 protein: CASSISGEIYEQYF
CDR3 DNA: TGTGCCAGTAGTATATCGGGGGAGATCTACGAGCAGTACTTC

D gene: TRBD1
J gene: TRBJ1-2
V gene: TRBV5-1
clone size: NA
CDR3 protein: CASSVRDPGGTYGYTF
CDR3 DNA: TGCGCCAGCAGCGTACGGGACCCAGGGGGGACCTATGGCTACACCTTC

D gene: NA
J gene: TRBJ1-2
V gene: TRBV19
clone size: NA
CDR3 protein: CASTRGRDGYTF
CDR3 DNA: TGTGCCAGTACCAGGGGTAGGGATGGCTACACCTTC

D gene: NA
J gene: TRBJ1-3
V gene: TRBV5-1
clone size: NA
CDR3 protein: CASSLEAQSSGNTIYF
CDR3 DNA: TGCGCCAGCAGCTTGGAGGCACAGAGCTCTGGAAACACCATATATTTT